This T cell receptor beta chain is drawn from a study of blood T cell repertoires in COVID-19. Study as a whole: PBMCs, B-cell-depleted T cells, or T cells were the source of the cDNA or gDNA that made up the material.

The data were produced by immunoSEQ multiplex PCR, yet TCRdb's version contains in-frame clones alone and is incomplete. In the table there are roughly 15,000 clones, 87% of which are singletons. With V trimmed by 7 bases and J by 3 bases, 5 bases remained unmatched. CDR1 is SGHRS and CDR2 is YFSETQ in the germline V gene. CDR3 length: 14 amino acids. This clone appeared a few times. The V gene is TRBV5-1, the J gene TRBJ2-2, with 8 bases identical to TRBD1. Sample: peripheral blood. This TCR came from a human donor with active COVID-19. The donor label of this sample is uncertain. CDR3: CASGKQGDTGELFF. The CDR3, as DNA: TGCGCCAGCGGAAAACAGGGGGACACCGGGGAGCTGTTTTTT.